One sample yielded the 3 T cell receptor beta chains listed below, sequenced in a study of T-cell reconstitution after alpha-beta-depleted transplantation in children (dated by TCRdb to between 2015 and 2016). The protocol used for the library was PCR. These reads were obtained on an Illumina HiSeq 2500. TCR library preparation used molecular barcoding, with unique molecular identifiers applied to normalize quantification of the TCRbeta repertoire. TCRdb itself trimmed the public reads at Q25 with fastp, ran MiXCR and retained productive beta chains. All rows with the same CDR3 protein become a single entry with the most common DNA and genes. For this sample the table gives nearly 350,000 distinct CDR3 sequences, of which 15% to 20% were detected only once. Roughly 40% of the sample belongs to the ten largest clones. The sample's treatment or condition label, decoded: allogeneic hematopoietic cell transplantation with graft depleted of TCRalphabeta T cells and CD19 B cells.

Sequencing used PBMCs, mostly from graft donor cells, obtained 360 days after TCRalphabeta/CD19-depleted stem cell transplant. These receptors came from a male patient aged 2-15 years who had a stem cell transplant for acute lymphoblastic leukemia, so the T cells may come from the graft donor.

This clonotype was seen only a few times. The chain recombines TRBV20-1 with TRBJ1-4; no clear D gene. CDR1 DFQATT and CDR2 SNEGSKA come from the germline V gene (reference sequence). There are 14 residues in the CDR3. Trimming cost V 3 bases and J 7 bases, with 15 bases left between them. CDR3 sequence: CSARGEIVGEKLFF. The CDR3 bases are TGCAGTGCTAGGGGAGAAATTGTTGGTGAAAAACTGTTTTTT.

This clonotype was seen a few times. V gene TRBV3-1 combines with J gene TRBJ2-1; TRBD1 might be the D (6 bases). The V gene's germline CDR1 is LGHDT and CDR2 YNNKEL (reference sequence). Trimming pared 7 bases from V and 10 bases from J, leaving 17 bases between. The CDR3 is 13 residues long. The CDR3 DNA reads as TGTGCCAGCACCAAAAAAAGGGGGACCGAGCAGTTCTTC. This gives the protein CASTKKRGTEQFF.

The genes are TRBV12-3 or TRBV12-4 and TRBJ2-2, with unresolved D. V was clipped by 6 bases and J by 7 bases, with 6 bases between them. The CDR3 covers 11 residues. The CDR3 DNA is TGTGCCAGCAGAGACCACGGGGAGCTGTTTTTT. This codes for CASRDHGELFF.